Below are 25 T cell receptor beta chains sequenced from a single sample in a study of blood T cell repertoires in COVID-19. Sequencing was performed with immunoSEQ multiplex PCR; in TCRdb, only in-frame clones are kept and a portion is missing. The sample has 150,000 to 200,000 clones, roughly 81% seen once. Source material: peripheral blood. The source of these receptors is a woman aged 35 to 49 with COVID-19, enrolled during active disease.

V and J are TRBV19 and TRBJ2-1; D gene unclear. Germline CDR1 LNHDA, CDR2 SQIVND (reference sequence). Trimming pared 6 bases from V and 8 bases from J, leaving 11 bases between. CDR3 length: 12 residues. For the CDR3, the DNA is TGTGCCAGTAGCTCAGAACGCTATGAGCAGTTCTTC. This gives the protein CASSSERYEQFF.

The genes are TRBV19 and TRBJ2-5, with 8 bases that match TRBD2. Germline trimming cut 4 bases from V and 4 bases from J; bases unmatched to any gene: 5. Germline values: CDR1 LNHDA, CDR2 SQIVND (reference sequence). This CDR3 has 14 amino acids. CDR3 region: CASSRGTRTETQYF. The DNA for the CDR3 is TGTGCCAGTAGTAGAGGGACTAGGACAGAGACCCAGTACTTC.

The CDR3 here is CASSTDRGQGYTF. The DNA for the CDR3 is TGTGCCAGCAGTACCGACAGGGGGCAAGGCTACACCTTC. The chain employs TRBV6-5 and TRBJ1-2, with 10 bases lining up with TRBD1. The V gene end was trimmed by 5 bases and the J gene end by 8 bases; junction bases not matched to a gene: 5. CDR3 size: 13 residues. Germline CDR1 MNHEY, CDR2 SVGAGI.

The chain is built from TRBV19 and TRBJ2-3, with 13 bases that match TRBD2. With V trimmed by 1 base and J by 5 bases, 6 bases remained unmatched. CDR1 is LNHDA, CDR2 SQIVND, per germline (reference sequence). The CDR3 extends over 17 amino acids. This CDR3 reads CASSIGTSGSYRDTQYF. CDR3 DNA: TGTGCCAGTAGTATAGGGACTAGCGGGAGTTACCGAGATACGCAGTATTTT.

The chain combines TRBV3-1 (or the pseudogene TRBV3-2) with TRBJ1-3; D is uncertain. Germline loops: CDR1 LGHDT, CDR2 YNNKEL (reference sequence). CDR3 length: 14 amino acids. With 3 bases removed from V and 0 bases from J, the gap between germline ends came to 6 bases. The CDR3 sequence is CASSQGTSGNTIYF. The CDR3 DNA reads TGTGCCAGCAGCCAGGGCACCTCTGGAAACACCATATATTTT.

V usage is TRBV2 and J usage is TRBJ2-5; D not resolved. V dropped 9 bases and J dropped 5 bases, with 16 bases sitting between them. Germline CDR1 and CDR2: SNHLY and FYNNEI. The CDR3 consists of 13 residues. In DNA, the CDR3 is TGTGCCAGATCGGAAGGAAGACTGGAGACCCAGTACTTC. Its protein product is CARSEGRLETQYF.

DNA for the CDR3: TGTGCCAGCAGCCCCGCACGCGGTGGCTACACCTTC. Translated, it gives CASSPARGGYTF. This chain links TRBV3-1 (or the pseudogene TRBV3-2) with TRBJ1-2; no definite D call. The CDR3 totals 12 residues. Trimming took 4 bases from V and 7 from J, leaving 10 bases between them. Germline V lookup: CDR1 LGHDT, CDR2 YNNKEL (reference sequence).

V gene TRBV30 combines with J gene TRBJ2-1; 12 bases fit TRBD2. The CDR3 has 13 amino acids. Germline assignment: CDR1 GTSNPN and CDR2 SVGIG (reference sequence). V lost 5 bases to trimming and J lost 9 bases; unmatched junction nucleotides: 5. Here the CDR3 DNA reads TGTGCCTGGCGACTAGCGGGAGTTCCTGAGCAGTTCTTC. Translated: CAWRLAGVPEQFF.

The V and J genes are TRBV6-2 or TRBV6-3 and TRBJ2-3; D uncertain. CDR1 is MNHEY, CDR2 SVGEGT, per germline. The V end was cut by 4 bases, the J end by 6 bases, with 8 bases between. This CDR3 spans 12 amino acids. The CDR3 reads CASSSGYDTQYF. In nucleotides, the CDR3 is TGTGCCAGCAGTTCCGGGTACGATACGCAGTATTTT.

This clone came up many times. The rearrangement links TRBV15 to TRBJ1-1; TRBD1 aligns across 7 bases. Trimming cost V 5 bases and J 5 bases; bases outside gene matches: 8. The V gene's germline CDR1 is LNHNV and CDR2 YYDKDF (reference sequence). This CDR3 has 14 residues. CDR3 sequence: CATSHDRVRTEAFF. CDR3 bases: TGTGCCACCAGCCATGACAGGGTGAGGACTGAAGCTTTCTTT.

This clone was recorded only once. This chain links TRBV28 with TRBJ1-6, with 7 bases aligning to TRBD1. CDR3 length: 18 amino acids. Germline CDR1 MDHEN, CDR2 SYDVKM. The J segment lost 6 bases and the V segment lost 5 bases, leaving 16 bases of the junction unmatched. CDR3 sequence (DNA): TGTGCCAGCAGTCCGGGGGCCCACAGGGGTCTGACTAATTCACCCCTCCACTTT. Translating gives CASSPGAHRGLTNSPLHF.

The V call is TRBV7-9, the J call TRBJ1-2, with D possibly TRBD1 on 6 matching bases. The CDR3 covers 19 residues. V lost 1 base and J lost 0, with 21 bases in between. Germline values: CDR1 SEHNR, CDR2 FQNEAQ (reference sequence). CDR3 sequence: CASSLVRGRGHNANYGYTF. In DNA, the CDR3 is TGTGCCAGCAGCTTAGTCCGGGGCAGGGGACATAACGCTAACTATGGCTACACCTTC.

This clone was counted a few times. The chain joins TRBV6-5 to TRBJ2-5; 7 bases align to TRBD1. Germline CDR1 is MNHEY and CDR2 is SVGAGI. The V segment lost 9 bases and the J segment 3 bases; nucleotides outside the gene matches: 7. CDR3 size: 13 residues. The CDR3: CASSLTGEETQYF. CDR3 in DNA: TGTGCCAGTTCCCTTACAGGGGAAGAGACCCAGTACTTC.

The CDR3 DNA reads TGTGCCAGCAGACGCCCGGGGTATAGCTCCTACGAGCAGTACTTC. Translation: CASRRPGYSSYEQYF. V usage is TRBV21-1 and J usage is TRBJ2-7; the table calls TRBD2, which could not be checked here. TRBV21-1 is recorded as a pseudogene. There are 15 residues in the CDR3.

The CDR3 DNA reads as TGTGCCAGTAGTAATCCGGCGGACGAGCAGTACTTC. Translated, it gives CASSNPADEQYF. This chain links TRBV19 with TRBJ2-7; no clear D gene. Germline-derived CDR1 and CDR2 are LNHDA and SQIVND (reference sequence). CDR3 length: 12 residues. The ends were cut back, 4 bases at V and 5 bases at J, with 9 bases in the middle.

This chain links TRBV7-6 with TRBJ2-2; TRBD1 might be the D (5 bases). The germline gives CDR1 SGHVS, CDR2 FNYEAQ. CDR3 length equals 15 residues. Deletions cut 1 base from V and 8 bases from J, with 14 bases between. The CDR3 loop is CASSLGAWGGGELFF. CDR3 sequence (DNA): TGTGCCAGCAGCTTAGGTGCTTGGGGCGGAGGGGAGCTGTTTTTT. The variable domain in full, completed from reference TRBV7-6 and TRBJ2-2, reads GAGVSQSPRYKVTKRGQDVALRCDPISGHVSLYWYRQALGQGPEFLTYFNYEAQQDKSGLPNDRFSAERPEGSISTLTIQRTEQRDSAMYRCASSLGAWGGGELFFGEGSRLTVL.

This clone was found once. V and J are TRBV5-1 and TRBJ1-5, with 8 nucleotides matching TRBD1. CDR1 is SGHRS, CDR2 YFSETQ, per germline. Trimming removed 0 bases from V and 13 bases from J; junction bases left unmatched: 15. This CDR3 contains 16 residues. In nucleotides, the CDR3 is TGCGCCAGCAGCTTGGTGATGGGACAGGCCCCCCGGCAGCAGCATTTT. Its protein is CASSLVMGQAPRQQHF.

The chain links TRBV6-5 to TRBJ1-1; D is perhaps TRBD1 (5 bases). Germline CDR1 MNHEY, CDR2 SVGAGI. The CDR3 spans 14 residues. Trimming took off 2 bases at V and 6 bases at J, with 13 bases between the two ends. Here the CDR3 DNA reads TGTGCCAGCAGTTACCGCGGGACGGGCGCTGAAGCTTTCTTT. It yields the protein CASSYRGTGAEAFF.

V usage is TRBV5-4 and J usage is TRBJ2-6, with D hard to call. The CDR3 has 18 residues. CDR1 SGHNT and CDR2 YYREEE come from the germline V gene (reference sequence). V was clipped by 1 base and J by 0 bases, with 14 bases between them. CDR3 in amino acids: CASSLIFGGSSGANVLTF. CDR3 coding DNA: TGTGCCAGCAGCTTGATATTCGGCGGCAGCTCTGGGGCCAACGTCCTGACTTTC.

This clone has only a few counts. Other DNA sequences in this specimen translate into the identical CDR3. The chain employs TRBV29-1 and TRBJ2-3, with D perhaps matching TRBD2 (5 bases). The CDR3 is 12 residues long. Germline V gives CDR1 SQVTM, CDR2 ANQGSEA. V was trimmed by 3 bases and J by 3 bases, leaving 7 bases between them. CDR3 nucleotides: TGCAGCGTTGACGAGGGAACAGATACGCAGTATTTT. This sequence encodes CSVDEGTDTQYF.

The chain is built from TRBV10-1 and TRBJ2-3; TRBD2 matches 7 bases. V lost 6 bases to trimming and J lost 4 bases; unmatched junction nucleotides: 4. Germline loops: CDR1 WNHNN, CDR2 SYGVQD (reference sequence). CDR3 length: 13 amino acids. CDR3 nucleotide sequence: TGCGCCAGCAGCGCGGGGGTACCAGATACGCAGTATTTT. This translates into CASSAGVPDTQYF.

This sequence joins TRBV6-4 and TRBJ1-5, with TRBD1 identical over 7 bases. V gave up 6 bases and J gave up 4 bases; unmatched junction bases: 3. This CDR3 comprises 13 residues. CDR1 is MRHNA, CDR2 SNTAGT, per germline. CDR3 nucleotides: TGTGCCAGCAGCCGGGGACAGAATCAGCCCCAGCATTTT. This encodes CASSRGQNQPQHF.

The chain couples TRBV19 to TRBJ1-1, with unresolved D. There are 17 residues in the CDR3. Germline V gene lookup returns CDR1 LNHDA and CDR2 SQIVND (reference sequence). Deletions cut 7 bases from V and 0 bases from J, with 21 bases between. The CDR3 DNA is TGTGCCAGTAACGCGGGAATAGGTAAACATGTGAACACTGAAGCTTTCTTT. It specifies CASNAGIGKHVNTEAFF.

The rearrangement links TRBV4-1 to TRBJ2-3; 8 bases align to TRBD1. CDR3 size: 16 residues. Per the germline V gene, CDR1 is MGHRA and CDR2 is YSYEKL. V gave up 2 bases and J gave up 1 base; unmatched junction bases: 5. CDR3 coding DNA: TGCGCCAGCAGCCAAAAGGACAGGGTGCGCACAGATACGCAGTATTTT. As protein: CASSQKDRVRTDTQYF.

This clone came up once. The chain joins TRBV5-5 to TRBJ1-5; 7 positions agree with TRBD1. After removal of 4 bases from V and 0 bases from J, the junction contained 10 bases not matched to a gene. Per the germline V gene, CDR1 is SGHKS and CDR2 is YYEKEE (reference sequence). The CDR3 covers 17 residues. DNA for the CDR3: TGTGCCAGCAGCCCCGGGGACAGAATAGTTAGCAATCAGCCCCAGCATTTT. Protein: CASSPGDRIVSNQPQHF.